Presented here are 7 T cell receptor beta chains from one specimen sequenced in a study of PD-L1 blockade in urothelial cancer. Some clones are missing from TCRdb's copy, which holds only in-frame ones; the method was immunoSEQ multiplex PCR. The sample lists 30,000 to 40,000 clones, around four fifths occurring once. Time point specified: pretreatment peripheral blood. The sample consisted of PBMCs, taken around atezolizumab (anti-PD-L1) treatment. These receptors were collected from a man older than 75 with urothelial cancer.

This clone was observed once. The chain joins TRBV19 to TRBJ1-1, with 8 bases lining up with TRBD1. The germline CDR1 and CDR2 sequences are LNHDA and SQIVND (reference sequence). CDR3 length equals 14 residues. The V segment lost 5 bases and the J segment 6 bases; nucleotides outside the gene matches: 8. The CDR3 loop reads CASSSDRATAEAFF. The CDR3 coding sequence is TGTGCCAGTAGTTCGGACAGGGCCACAGCTGAAGCTTTCTTT.

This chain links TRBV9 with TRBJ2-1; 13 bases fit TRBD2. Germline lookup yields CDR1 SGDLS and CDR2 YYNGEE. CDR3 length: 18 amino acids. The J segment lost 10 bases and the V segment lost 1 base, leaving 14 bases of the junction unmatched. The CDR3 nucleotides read TGTGCCAGCAGCGTAAGTTTAGAGACTAGCGGGAGGATCGTCGAGCAGTTCTTC. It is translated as CASSVSLETSGRIVEQFF. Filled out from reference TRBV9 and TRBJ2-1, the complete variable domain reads DSGVTQTPKHLITATGQRVTLRCSPRSGDLSVYWYQQSLDQGLQFLIQYYNGEERAKGNILERFSAQQFPDLHSELNLSSLELGDSALYFCASSVSLETSGRIVEQFFGPGTRLTVL.

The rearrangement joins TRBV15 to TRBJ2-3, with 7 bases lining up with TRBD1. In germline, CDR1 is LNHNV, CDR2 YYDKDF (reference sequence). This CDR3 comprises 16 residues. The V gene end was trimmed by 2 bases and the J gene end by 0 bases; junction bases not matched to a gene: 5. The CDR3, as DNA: TGTGCCACCAGCAGAAACTCAGGGGGAAGCACAGATACGCAGTATTTT. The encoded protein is CATSRNSGGSTDTQYF.

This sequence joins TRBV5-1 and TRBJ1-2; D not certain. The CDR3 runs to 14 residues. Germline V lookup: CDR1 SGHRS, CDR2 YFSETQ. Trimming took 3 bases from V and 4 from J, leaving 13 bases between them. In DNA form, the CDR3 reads TGCGCCAGCAGCTCAGAGTCAGGTGCCTATGGCTACACCTTC. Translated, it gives CASSSESGAYGYTF.

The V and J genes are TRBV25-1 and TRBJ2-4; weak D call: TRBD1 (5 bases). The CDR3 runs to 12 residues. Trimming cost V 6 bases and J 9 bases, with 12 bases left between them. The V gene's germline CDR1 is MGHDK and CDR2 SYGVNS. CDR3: CASSGGAGIQYF. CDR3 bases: TGTGCCAGCAGCGGTGGGGCAGGCATTCAGTACTTC.

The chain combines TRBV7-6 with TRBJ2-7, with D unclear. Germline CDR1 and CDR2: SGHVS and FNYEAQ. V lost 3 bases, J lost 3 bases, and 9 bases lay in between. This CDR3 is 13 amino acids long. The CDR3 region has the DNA TGTGCCAGCAGCTTTAATAGCCACTACGAGCAGTACTTC. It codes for CASSFNSHYEQYF.

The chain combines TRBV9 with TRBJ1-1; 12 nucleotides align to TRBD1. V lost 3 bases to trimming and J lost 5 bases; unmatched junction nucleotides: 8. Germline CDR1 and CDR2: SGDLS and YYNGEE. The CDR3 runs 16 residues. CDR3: CASSAGTGGGRTEAFF. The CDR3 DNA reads TGTGCCAGCAGCGCCGGGACAGGGGGCGGTCGAACTGAAGCTTTCTTT.